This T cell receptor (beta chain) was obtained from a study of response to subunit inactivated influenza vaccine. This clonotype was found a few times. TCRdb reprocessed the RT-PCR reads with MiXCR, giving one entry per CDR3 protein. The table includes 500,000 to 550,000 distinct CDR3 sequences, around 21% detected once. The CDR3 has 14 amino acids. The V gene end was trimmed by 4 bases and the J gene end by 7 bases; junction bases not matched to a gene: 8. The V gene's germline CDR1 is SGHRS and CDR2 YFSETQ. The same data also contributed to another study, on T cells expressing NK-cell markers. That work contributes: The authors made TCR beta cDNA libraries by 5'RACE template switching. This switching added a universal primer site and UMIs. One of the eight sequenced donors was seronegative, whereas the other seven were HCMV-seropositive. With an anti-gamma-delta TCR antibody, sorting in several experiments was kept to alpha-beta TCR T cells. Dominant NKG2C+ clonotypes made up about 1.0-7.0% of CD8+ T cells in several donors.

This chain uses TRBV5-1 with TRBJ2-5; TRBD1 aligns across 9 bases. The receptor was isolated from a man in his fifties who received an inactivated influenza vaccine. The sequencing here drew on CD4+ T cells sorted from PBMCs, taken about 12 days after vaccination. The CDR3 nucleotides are TGCGCCAGCAGCAGGGGACAGGGAGGAGCGACCCAGTACTTC. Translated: CASSRGQGGATQYF.